Below, 30 T cell receptor beta chains from the same sample are listed, as sequenced in a study of OX40 agonist ivuxolimab in advanced cancers. The data were produced by immunoSEQ multiplex PCR, yet TCRdb's version contains in-frame clones alone and is incomplete. The sample carries about 79,000 clones, approximately 85% recorded once. The material was CD4+ or CD8+ T cells sorted from blood, obtained in a trial of the OX40 agonist ivuxolimab. The receptors were sampled from an adult with an advanced solid tumor such as melanoma, head and neck, liver or kidney cancer.

The CDR3 is CASSLRSWQADGEQFF. The CDR3 coding sequence is TGTGCCAGCAGCTTAAGATCCTGGCAGGCTGACGGGGAGCAGTTCTTC. The rearrangement uses TRBV13 and TRBJ2-1, with no clear D. With 2 bases removed from V and 10 bases from J, the gap between germline ends came to 21 bases. The CDR3 sequence is 16 residues long. Germline V gene lookup returns CDR1 PRHDT and CDR2 FYEKMQ (reference sequence).

The chain carries TRBV7-2 and TRBJ1-1; TRBD1 might be the D (5 bases). In germline, CDR1 is SGHTA, CDR2 FQGNSA. V gave up 5 bases and J gave up 3 bases, with 13 bases separating them. This CDR3 contains 14 residues. CDR3 loop: CASSPQTEDTEAFF. The CDR3 nucleotides read TGTGCCAGCAGCCCTCAGACAGAGGACACTGAAGCTTTCTTT.

V usage is TRBV5-6 and J usage is TRBJ2-2; 10 nucleotides line up with TRBD1. This CDR3 spans 14 amino acids. The germline V gene encodes CDR1 SGHDT and CDR2 YYEEEE. V gave up 4 bases and J gave up 6 bases; unmatched junction bases: 3. CDR3 in DNA: TGTGCCAGCAGCCCGGGACAGGGGTCCGGGGAGCTGTTTTTT. Translating it yields CASSPGQGSGELFF.

The chain employs TRBV21-1 and TRBJ1-5; the D call in the table, TRBD1, was not verified against the DNA. TRBV21-1 is reported as a pseudogene. This CDR3 has 12 amino acids. CDR3 residues: CAARQGWQPQHF. CDR3 bases: TGTGCCGCTAGACAGGGATGGCAGCCCCAGCATTTT.

The chain employs TRBV7-8 and TRBJ1-1; D gene uncertain. The CDR3 is made up of 15 amino acids. CDR1 SGHVS and CDR2 FQNEAQ come from the germline V gene. Trimming took 7 bases from V and 3 from J, leaving 18 bases between them. The CDR3 nucleotides are TGTGCCAGCACACTCCGCGTAGGCTTTGACACTGAAGCTTTCTTT. Translated: CASTLRVGFDTEAFF.

The rearrangement joins TRBV2 to TRBJ1-6; 7 bases are a match to TRBD1. V was pared by 3 bases and J by 7 bases, with 6 bases of the junction left unmatched. The CDR3 is 15 amino acids. Germline values: CDR1 SNHLY, CDR2 FYNNEI. CDR3 DNA sequence: TGTGCCAGCAGTGAGATGACAGGGAAGAATTCACCCCTCCACTTT. Its protein is CASSEMTGKNSPLHF.

The sample holds a few counts of this clone. The chain carries TRBV11-1 and TRBJ2-7; TRBD1 agrees at 9 bases. Germline CDR1 is SGHAT and CDR2 is FQDESV (reference sequence). The CDR3 is made up of 13 amino acids. The V segment lost 5 bases and the J segment 2 bases; nucleotides outside the gene matches: 1. This CDR3 is CASSHRGPYEQYF. DNA of the CDR3: TGTGCCAGCAGCCACAGGGGGCCCTACGAGCAGTACTTC.

This clone showed up just once. The chain has TRBV27 and TRBJ1-1, with D uncertain. Germline-derived CDR1 and CDR2 are MNHEY and SMNVEV (reference sequence). V was pared by 10 bases and J by 4 bases, with 16 bases between. CDR3 length: 13 residues. CDR3: CATKVQVGTEAFF. CDR3 in DNA: TGTGCCACCAAGGTCCAGGTGGGCACTGAAGCTTTCTTT.

V and J are TRBV12-5 and TRBJ1-2, with D unresolved. This CDR3 has 12 amino acids. V shed 1 base and J shed 9 bases, with 9 bases lying between them. Germline lookup yields CDR1 LGHNT and CDR2 FRNRAP. The CDR3 is CASGLGVWRYTF. The CDR3 DNA is TGTGCTAGTGGTTTGGGAGTCTGGCGCTACACCTTC.

This rearrangement joins TRBV19 to TRBJ2-7; D is possibly TRBD1 (5 bases). The CDR3 has 15 residues. Trimming stripped 3 bases from V and 5 bases from J, with 17 bases between. CDR1 is LNHDA and CDR2 is SQIVND in the germline V gene (reference sequence). The CDR3 region has the DNA TGTGCCAGTAGTATTAAAAGGGGCTCGGTGGACGAGCAGTACTTC. Protein sequence: CASSIKRGSVDEQYF.

V is TRBV5-4 and J is TRBJ2-7; 9 bases match TRBD1. The CDR3 is 15 amino acids. The J segment lost 5 bases and the V segment lost 4 bases, leaving 10 bases of the junction unmatched. Germline CDR1 SGHNT, CDR2 YYREEE (reference sequence). CDR3 loop: CASSTVDRGRHEQYF. Here the CDR3 DNA reads TGTGCCAGCAGCACCGTGGACAGGGGTCGGCACGAGCAGTACTTC.

J is TRBJ2-1 and V is TRBV18, with 13 positions matching TRBD2. CDR1 is KGHSH, CDR2 LQKENI, per germline. The V segment lost 0 bases and the J segment 4 bases; nucleotides outside the gene matches: 3. This CDR3 is built from 17 residues. CDR3 loop: CASSPPGLAGVYNEQFF. The CDR3 region has the DNA TGTGCCAGCTCACCACCCGGACTAGCGGGAGTTTACAATGAGCAGTTCTTC. Looking up the rest from reference TRBV18 and TRBJ2-1 gives the full variable domain: NAGVMQNPRHLVRRRGQEARLRCSPMKGHSHVYWYRQLPEEGLKFMVYLQKENIIDESGMPKERFSAEFPKEGPSILRIQQVVRGDSAAYFCASSPPGLAGVYNEQFFGPGTRLTVL.

This clone was counted a few times. J is TRBJ1-2 and V is TRBV2, with D perhaps TRBD1 (5 bases). V dropped 5 bases and J dropped 4 bases, with 17 bases sitting between them. Germline CDR1 reads SNHLY; CDR2 reads FYNNEI. The CDR3 spans 15 residues. CDR3 in amino acids: CASSRTNPKIYGYTF. In DNA, the CDR3 is TGTGCCAGCAGTCGGACAAACCCAAAGATCTATGGCTACACCTTC.

The chain links TRBV12-5 to TRBJ2-1; the D gene could be TRBD1 or TRBD2 (6 bases each). The germline V and J ends were trimmed by 4 bases and 8 bases, with 21 bases remaining between them. Looked up from germline, CDR1 is LGHNT and CDR2 is FRNRAP. This CDR3 comprises 16 residues. CDR3 in amino acids: CASGSPSRRDIHEQFF. As DNA, the CDR3 is TGTGCTAGTGGTTCCCCATCGCGGCGGGACATCCATGAGCAGTTCTTC.

In this sample, this clone turned up a few times. This chain uses TRBV19 with TRBJ2-6; 7 nucleotides match TRBD1. The ends lost 5 bases at V and 0 bases at J; junction bases unmatched: 10. The CDR3 runs to 18 residues. Germline V gene data show CDR1 as LNHDA and CDR2 as SQIVND (reference sequence). This CDR3 is CASSQRGTAYSGANVLTF. The CDR3 DNA reads as TGTGCCAGTAGTCAACGAGGGACAGCCTACTCTGGGGCCAACGTCCTGACTTTC.

The genes are TRBV6-1 and TRBJ2-3; D assignment may be TRBD1 or TRBD2 (5 bases each). In germline, CDR1 is MNHNS, CDR2 SASEGT. The CDR3 has 15 amino acids. V lost 7 bases, J lost 4 bases, and 18 bases lay in between. Here the CDR3 DNA reads TGTGCCAGCATGCGGGCGCAGGGTGGAGCAGATACGCAGTATTTT. This translates into CASMRAQGGADTQYF.

This sequence joins TRBV7-9 and TRBJ1-2, with a weak D call TRBD1 (5 bases). Looked up from germline, CDR1 is SEHNR and CDR2 is FQNEAQ (reference sequence). Trimming removed 6 bases at V and 4 bases at J, with 12 bases between. The CDR3 runs 13 residues. The CDR3 loop reads CASRDDSPYGYTF. The CDR3 bases are TGTGCCAGCAGGGACGACAGCCCCTATGGCTACACCTTC.

The chain employs TRBV28 and TRBJ2-5, with D perhaps assigned TRBD1 or TRBD2 (5 bases each). The CDR3 is made up of 16 amino acids. CDR1 is MDHEN and CDR2 is SYDVKM in the germline V gene. V was cut by 7 bases and J by 0 bases, with 18 bases left in between. Here the CDR3 DNA reads TGTGCCAGCAAAAACCCTTACCGGGGCAACCAAGAGACCCAGTACTTC. Protein product: CASKNPYRGNQETQYF.

This chain joins TRBV9 and TRBJ2-2, with D possibly TRBD2 on 5 matching bases. This CDR3 has 15 residues. V gave up 3 bases and J gave up 2 bases, with 11 bases separating them. Per the germline V gene, CDR1 is SGDLS and CDR2 is YYNGEE. This chain's CDR3 is CASSDSGSNTGELFF. CDR3 DNA sequence: TGTGCCAGCAGCGACTCGGGGAGCAACACCGGGGAGCTGTTTTTT.

This clone has a handful of counts. The chain links TRBV10-2 to TRBJ2-2; D possibly corresponds to TRBD2 (6 bases). The V end was cut by 6 bases, the J end by 14 bases, with 19 bases between. The CDR3 covers 13 residues. Germline lookup yields CDR1 WSHSY and CDR2 SAAADI. CDR3: CASSERDGSGLFF. The CDR3 region has the DNA TGCGCCAGCAGCGAAAGGGACGGGAGTGGTCTGTTTTTT.

The chain carries TRBV5-4 and TRBJ2-1, with 8 bases fitting TRBD2. V lost 4 bases, J lost 8 bases, and 17 bases stayed unmatched. The germline V gene encodes CDR1 SGHNT and CDR2 YYREEE (reference sequence). The CDR3 runs 17 residues. Here the CDR3 DNA reads TGTGCCAGCAGCCCGCGAGGAGCGGGAGTATGGGACTATGAGCAGTTCTTC. It is translated as CASSPRGAGVWDYEQFF.

This sequence joins TRBV7-2 and TRBJ2-3; no clear D gene. Per germline, CDR1 SGHTA and CDR2 FQGNSA. The CDR3 is made up of 15 amino acids. V was shortened by 5 bases and J by 2 bases, with 14 bases between the two germline ends. In DNA form, the CDR3 reads TGTGCCAGCAGCACTCGAGAAGCGATCACAGATACGCAGTATTTT. It is translated as CASSTREAITDTQYF.

The genes are TRBV19 and TRBJ2-4; 9 nucleotides agree with TRBD2. The CDR3 length is 12 residues. Germline CDR1 is LNHDA and CDR2 is SQIVND (reference sequence). V dropped 6 bases and J dropped 12; count of bases not matched to a gene: 6. DNA of the CDR3: TGTGCCAGTAGCACGGTAGCGGGAGCTCAGTACTTC. It codes for CASSTVAGAQYF.

The V call is TRBV18, the J call TRBJ2-2; no clear D gene. V shed 5 bases and J shed 5 bases, with 9 bases lying between them. CDR3 length equals 13 residues. CDR1 and CDR2 (germline): KGHSH, LQKENI. The CDR3 region has the DNA TGTGCCAGCTCATTAAGGAGTACCGGGGAGCTGTTTTTT. This translates into CASSLRSTGELFF.

The V call is TRBV7-2, the J call TRBJ2-3, with TRBD1 matching over 11 bases. V was clipped by 5 bases and J by 5 bases; unmatched bases: 6. The CDR3 length is 15 residues. Germline CDR1 SGHTA, CDR2 FQGNSA. The CDR3 DNA follows: TGTGCCAGCAGCCCGTCGGGACAGGGGGGAGATACGCAGTATTTT. As protein: CASSPSGQGGDTQYF.

The V and J genes are TRBV10-1 and TRBJ2-7; the match to TRBD2 covers 9 bases. Trimming at V came to 4 bases and at J to 4 bases, leaving 5 bases not matched to a gene. This CDR3 spans 14 amino acids. Germline loops: CDR1 WNHNN, CDR2 SYGVQD (reference sequence). In DNA, the CDR3 is TGCGCCAGCAGTGGTAGCGGGAGCGGATACGAGCAGTACTTC. It is translated as CASSGSGSGYEQYF.

This chain links TRBV27 with TRBJ2-7; 9 bases are a match to TRBD1. CDR3 length: 16 residues. Germline V lookup: CDR1 MNHEY, CDR2 SMNVEV (reference sequence). The junction had 11 bases not matched to a gene; V was cut back by 5 bases and J by 3 bases. CDR3 nucleotide sequence: TGTGCCAGCAGTCCCACACCCGGGACAGGGTTCTACGAGCAGTACTTC. This sequence encodes CASSPTPGTGFYEQYF.

This chain connects TRBV4-1 to TRBJ2-2; tentative D call: TRBD1 (5 bases). Deletions cut 0 bases from V and 5 bases from J, with 13 bases between. Per the germline V gene, CDR1 is MGHRA and CDR2 is YSYEKL. This CDR3 has 16 residues. The CDR3 DNA reads TGCGCCAGCAGCCAAGATCTCGACAGAATGACCGGGGAGCTGTTTTTT. Residues: CASSQDLDRMTGELFF.

The V and J genes are TRBV5-1 and TRBJ2-7; 7 bases are shared with TRBD1. V gave up 4 bases and J gave up 1 base; unmatched junction bases: 5. The CDR3 runs 14 residues. From germline, CDR1 is SGHRS and CDR2 YFSETQ. The CDR3 spells CASSRQGDSYEQYF. The CDR3 DNA is TGCGCCAGCAGCCGACAGGGAGATTCCTACGAGCAGTACTTC.

Details on this clone: Germline and junction disagree at one end, which may indicate a read error. The V gene is TRBV7-7, the J gene TRBJ2-1; 10 positions agree with TRBD1. This CDR3 has 17 residues. Germline values: CDR1 SSHAT, CDR2 FNYEAQ (reference sequence). CDR3 sequence: CASSLDAGTGVLSEQFF. The CDR3, as DNA: TGTGCTAGCAGCTTAGACGCAGGGACAGGGGTTTTAAGTGAGCAGTTCTTC.